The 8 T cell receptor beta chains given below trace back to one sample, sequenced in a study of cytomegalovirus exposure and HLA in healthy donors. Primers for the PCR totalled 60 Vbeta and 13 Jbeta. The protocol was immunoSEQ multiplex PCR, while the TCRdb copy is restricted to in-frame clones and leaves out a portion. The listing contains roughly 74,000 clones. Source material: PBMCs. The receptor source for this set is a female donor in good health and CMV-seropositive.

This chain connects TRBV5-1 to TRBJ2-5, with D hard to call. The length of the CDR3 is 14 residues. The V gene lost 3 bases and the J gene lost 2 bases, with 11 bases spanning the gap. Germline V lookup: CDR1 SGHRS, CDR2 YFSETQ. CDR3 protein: CASSSTPGQETQYF. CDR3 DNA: TGCGCCAGCAGCTCCACACCAGGTCAAGAGACCCAGTACTTC.

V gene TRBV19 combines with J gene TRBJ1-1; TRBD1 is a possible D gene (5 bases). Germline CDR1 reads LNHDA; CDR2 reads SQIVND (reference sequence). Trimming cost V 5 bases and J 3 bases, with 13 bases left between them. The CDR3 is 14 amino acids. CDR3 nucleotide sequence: TGTGCCAGTAGTGAGCAGGGTTATCACACTGAAGCTTTCTTT. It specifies CASSEQGYHTEAFF.

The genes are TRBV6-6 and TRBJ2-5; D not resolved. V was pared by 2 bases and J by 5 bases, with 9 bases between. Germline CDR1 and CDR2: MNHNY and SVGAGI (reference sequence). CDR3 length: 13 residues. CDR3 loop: CASSYGMRETQYF. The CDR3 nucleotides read TGTGCCAGCAGTTACGGCATGCGGGAGACCCAGTACTTC.

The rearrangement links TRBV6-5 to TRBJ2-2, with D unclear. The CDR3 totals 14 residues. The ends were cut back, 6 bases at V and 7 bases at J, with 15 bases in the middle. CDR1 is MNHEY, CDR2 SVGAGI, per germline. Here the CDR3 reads CASRYPSPGGELFF. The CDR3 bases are TGTGCCAGCAGATACCCTTCCCCGGGCGGGGAGCTGTTTTTT.

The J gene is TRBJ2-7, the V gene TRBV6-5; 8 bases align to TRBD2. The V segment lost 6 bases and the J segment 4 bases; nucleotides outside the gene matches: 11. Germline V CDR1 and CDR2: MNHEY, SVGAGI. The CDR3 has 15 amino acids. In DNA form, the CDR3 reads TGTGCCAGCAGGGTAGCGGGAATAACGATTTACGAGCAGTACTTC. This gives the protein CASRVAGITIYEQYF.

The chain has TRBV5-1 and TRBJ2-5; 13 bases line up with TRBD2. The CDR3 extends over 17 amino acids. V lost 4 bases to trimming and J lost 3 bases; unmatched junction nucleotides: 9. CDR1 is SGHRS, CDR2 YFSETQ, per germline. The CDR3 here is CASSAGLAGTKEETQYF. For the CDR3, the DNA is TGCGCCAGCAGCGCGGGACTAGCGGGGACAAAAGAAGAGACCCAGTACTTC.

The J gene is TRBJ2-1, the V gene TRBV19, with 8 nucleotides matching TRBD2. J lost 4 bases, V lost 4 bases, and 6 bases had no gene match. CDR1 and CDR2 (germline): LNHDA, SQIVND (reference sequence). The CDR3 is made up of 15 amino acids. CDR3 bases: TGTGCCAGTAGTAGAGCGGGAGAGAGGTACAATGAGCAGTTCTTC. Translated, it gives CASSRAGERYNEQFF.

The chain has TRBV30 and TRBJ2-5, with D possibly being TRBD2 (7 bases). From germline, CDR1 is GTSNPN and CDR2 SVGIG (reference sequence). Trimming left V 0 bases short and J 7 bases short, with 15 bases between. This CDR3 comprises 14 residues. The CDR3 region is CAWSVNTGRVTQYF. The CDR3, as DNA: TGTGCCTGGAGTGTAAACACAGGGAGGGTGACCCAGTACTTC.